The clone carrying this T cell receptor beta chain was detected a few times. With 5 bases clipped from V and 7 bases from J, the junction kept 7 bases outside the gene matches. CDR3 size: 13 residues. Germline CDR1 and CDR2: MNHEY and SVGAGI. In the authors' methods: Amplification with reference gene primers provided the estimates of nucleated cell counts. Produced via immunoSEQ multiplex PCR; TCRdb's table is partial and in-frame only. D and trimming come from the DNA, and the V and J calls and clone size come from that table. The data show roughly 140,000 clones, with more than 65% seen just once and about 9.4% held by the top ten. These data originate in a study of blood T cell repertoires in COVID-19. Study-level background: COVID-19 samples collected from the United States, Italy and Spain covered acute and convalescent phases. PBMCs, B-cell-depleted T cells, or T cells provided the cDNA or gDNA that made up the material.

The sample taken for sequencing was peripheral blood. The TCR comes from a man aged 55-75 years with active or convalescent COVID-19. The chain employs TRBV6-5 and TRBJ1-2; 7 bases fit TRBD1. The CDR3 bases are TGTGCCAGCAGTACGGACAGGTTCGGTGGCTACACCTTC. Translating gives CASSTDRFGGYTF.